A single sample is the source of the 11 T cell receptor beta chains below, sequenced in a study of control samples from healthy donors and cancer patients. Method: immunoSEQ multiplex PCR; TCRdb's copy keeps in-frame clones and lacks some. Of 150,000 to 200,000 clones in the sample, 90% were seen once. Sequenced material: blood. Receptors were obtained from a woman between 45 and 65 years old in good health.

DNA for the CDR3: TGTGCCAGCACCCACCAGGGACAGACCTACGAGCAGTACTTC. Translated, it gives CASTHQGQTYEQYF. The chain links TRBV7-2 to TRBJ2-7, with 7 bases that match TRBD1. Per the germline V gene, CDR1 is SGHTA and CDR2 is FQGNSA. J lost 2 bases, V lost 7 bases, and 8 bases had no gene match. This CDR3 region has 14 residues.

V usage is TRBV12-3 or TRBV12-4 and J usage is TRBJ1-2; no clear D. The CDR3 has 13 amino acids. Trimming left V 3 bases short and J 4 bases short, with 9 bases between. CDR3 nucleotide sequence: TGTGCCAGCAGTTTTGGGTATTCCTATGGCTACACCTTC. It translates to CASSFGYSYGYTF.

CDR3 nucleotide sequence: TGTGCCAGCAGCTTAAGTGGGAGTCCCTACAATGAGCAGTTCTTC. Translation: CASSLSGSPYNEQFF. This chain joins TRBV7-3 and TRBJ2-1, with D possibly being TRBD2 (5 bases). This CDR3 is 15 amino acids long. The germline gives CDR1 SGHTA, CDR2 FQGTGA. The germline V and J ends were trimmed by 1 base and 2 bases, with 9 bases remaining between them.

The chain recombines TRBV2 with TRBJ1-2; D gene uncertain. Deletions cut 9 bases from V and 1 base from J, with 9 bases between. Germline-derived CDR1 and CDR2 are SNHLY and FYNNEI. The CDR3 extends over 12 amino acids. The CDR3 DNA reads as TGTGCCAGGACACAGATTAACTATGGCTACACCTTC. As protein: CARTQINYGYTF.

This sequence joins TRBV28 and TRBJ1-2, with 7 bases matching TRBD1. The CDR3 consists of 13 residues. Germline V lookup: CDR1 MDHEN, CDR2 SYDVKM. Trimming cost V 6 bases and J 4 bases; bases outside gene matches: 5. In nucleotides, the CDR3 is TGTGCCAGCAGGACCGGGACAGCCTATGGCTACACCTTC. It translates to CASRTGTAYGYTF.

V usage is TRBV7-2 and J usage is TRBJ2-3; D is uncertain. Trimming pared 5 bases from V and 2 bases from J, leaving 8 bases between. CDR1 and CDR2 (germline): SGHTA, FQGNSA. The CDR3 consists of 13 residues. CDR3 residues: CASSQTNTDTQYF. DNA for the CDR3: TGTGCCAGCAGCCAAACGAACACAGATACGCAGTATTTT.

The chain couples TRBV27 to TRBJ2-3; D gene ambiguous. This CDR3 has 14 amino acids. The V gene's germline CDR1 is MNHEY and CDR2 SMNVEV (reference sequence). The V end lost 0 bases, the J end lost 1 base, and 5 bases lay between the germline ends. CDR3 sequence (DNA): TGTGCCAGCAGTTTATCGATCGGCACAGATACGCAGTATTTT. It codes for CASSLSIGTDTQYF.

J is TRBJ2-5 and V is TRBV9; no clear D gene. Germline CDR1 reads SGDLS; CDR2 reads YYNGEE. The CDR3 spans 15 residues. V lost 0 bases and J lost 1, with 10 bases in between. CDR3 loop: CASSVGQQPQETQYF. CDR3 nucleotides: TGTGCCAGCAGCGTAGGGCAGCAGCCCCAAGAGACCCAGTACTTC.

The chain links TRBV2 to TRBJ2-2, with D maybe TRBD2 (6 bases). V was shortened by 5 bases and J by 5 bases, with 15 bases between the two germline ends. Germline values: CDR1 SNHLY, CDR2 FYNNEI. The CDR3 totals 15 residues. The CDR3 DNA reads as TGTGCCAGCAGTCCCGGGAGTCTAAAAACCGGGGAGCTGTTTTTT. As protein: CASSPGSLKTGELFF.

The chain has TRBV9 and TRBJ1-1; D gene ambiguous. The CDR3 runs to 13 residues. With 0 bases removed from V and 5 bases from J, the gap between germline ends came to 8 bases. CDR1 and CDR2 (germline): SGDLS, YYNGEE. The CDR3 sequence: CASSVVSRTEAFF. The CDR3 DNA is TGTGCCAGCAGCGTAGTCAGTCGAACTGAAGCTTTCTTT.

In nucleotides, the CDR3 is TGTGCCAGCAGCTTGGGCGGGGGGGTAGTCTATGGCTACACCTTC. It encodes CASSLGGGVVYGYTF. The gene calls are TRBV5-5 and TRBJ1-2, with a weak D call TRBD1 (5 bases). The length of the CDR3 is 15 residues. Germline V gives CDR1 SGHKS, CDR2 YYEKEE (reference sequence). V lost 0 bases and J 4 bases, leaving 13 bases between the germline ends. The variable domain in full, with the rest retrieved from reference TRBV5-5 and TRBJ1-2, is DAGVTQSPTHLIKTRGQQVTLRCSPISGHKSVSWYQQVLGQGPQFIFQYYEKEERGRGNFPDRFSARQFPNYSSELNVNALLLGDSALYLCASSLGGGVVYGYTFGSGTRLTVV.